A selection of T cell receptor beta chains follows, all from one sample in a study of tumor-infiltrating lymphocytes in localized non-small cell lung cancer. The repertoire was sequenced with immunoSEQ multiplex PCR; TCRdb's copy has only in-frame clones and lacks some. The sample consists of about 11,000 clones, around 85% of them appearing once. Sequencing used uninvolved lung tissue not adjacent to the tumor. Receptor source: a human donor with non-small cell lung cancer. Each CDR3 is given with its conserved first and last residue. A D gene is named only where the DNA matches it firmly. Size is omitted from some rows. Given values are once, few, many or a class for expanded clones.

V gene	D gene	J gene	CDR3 length	clone size	CDR3 DNA	CDR3 protein
TRBV18	TRBD1	TRBJ2-7	13	-	TGTGCCAGCTCACCGACAGGGGGCTACGAGCAGTACTTC	CASSPTGGYEQYF
TRBV5-1	-	TRBJ2-2	12	-	TGCGCCAGCAGCTTGTGGACCGGGGAGCTGTTTTTT	CASSLWTGELFF
TRBV6-6	-	TRBJ2-5	11	-	TGTGCCAGCAGTTTGAGAGAGACCCAGTACTTC	CASSLRETQYF
TRBV9	TRBD1	TRBJ2-7	15	-	TGTGCCAGCAGCGTAGGCTCCGGACAGGTCCACGAGCAGTACTTC	CASSVGSGQVHEQYF
TRBV21-1	-	TRBJ1-2	15	-	TGTGCCAGCAGCAAAGGGGCAGGGGGCCCCTATGGCTACACCTTC	CASSKGAGGPYGYTF
TRBV30	-	TRBJ1-1	12	-	TGTGCCTGGATTGACAAATACACTGAAGCTTTCTTT	CAWIDKYTEAFF
TRBV5-1	TRBD1	TRBJ1-6	15	-	TGCGCCAGCAGCTTGTCCCAGGGGGTGAATTCACCCCTCCACTTT	CASSLSQGVNSPLHF
TRBV2	-	TRBJ1-5	14	once	TGTGCCAGCAGTGAAGCGAGGAGCAATCAGCCCCAGCATTTT	CASSEARSNQPQHF
TRBV5-1	-	TRBJ1-1	12	-	TGCGCCAGCAGTATGGGGGTCACTGAAGCTTTCTTT	CASSMGVTEAFF
TRBV28	-	TRBJ1-1	14	-	TGTGCCAGCACCGCAGGGGCAGCCTTCACTGAAGCTTTCTTT	CASTAGAAFTEAFF
TRBV7-2	TRBD2	TRBJ2-1	13	-	TGTGCCAGCAAGCCGGGGGGGCTGGGTGAGCAGTTCTTC	CASKPGGLGEQFF
TRBV29-1	-	TRBJ1-1	14	-	TGCAGCGCTTTCCCCCAGGACGATGACACTGAAGCTTTCTTT	CSAFPQDDDTEAFF
TRBV4-1	-	TRBJ1-5	18	-	TGCGCCAGCAGCCAAGATCGGCTGCAGTACTATAGCAATCAGCCCCAGCATTTT	CASSQDRLQYYSNQPQHF
TRBV7-8	TRBD2	TRBJ2-7	15	-	TGTGCCAGCAGCTTAGAATCAGGGACTAGGACAGCGCAGTACTTC	CASSLESGTRTAQYF
TRBV12-5	TRBD1	TRBJ2-1	16	-	TGTGCTAGTGGTTTGGCCACAGGGGTCGCGGCAAATGAGCAGTTCTTC	CASGLATGVAANEQFF
TRBV5-6	-	TRBJ1-4	11	-	TGTGCCAGCAGCTTAGGTGAAAAACTGTTTTTT	CASSLGEKLFF
TRBV6-5	-	TRBJ1-1	13	few	TGTGCCAGCACCGACAGCATGAACACTGAAGCTTTCTTT	CASTDSMNTEAFF
TRBV2	TRBD1	TRBJ1-2	15	few	TGTGCCAGCAGTGATGTGGGACAGGGATACTATGGCTACACCTTC	CASSDVGQGYYGYTF
TRBV7-9	-	TRBJ2-3	13	-	TGTGCCAGCAGATCAGGGGGGACAGATACGCAGTATTTT	CASRSGGTDTQYF
TRBV7-2	-	TRBJ2-3	17	once	TGTGCCAGCAGCTTAGAGGTGGCTAGCGCCCCTGGGGGTACGCAGTATTTT	CASSLEVASAPGGTQYF
TRBV5-6	-	TRBJ1-6	15	-	TGTGCCAGCAGCTTGCGACAGTTCAATAATTCACCCCTCCACTTT	CASSLRQFNNSPLHF
TRBV7-6	-	TRBJ1-1	15	few	TGTGCCAGCAGCTTAGCAGCCAGATTGAACACTGAAGCTTTCTTT	CASSLAARLNTEAFF
TRBV7-2	TRBD2	TRBJ2-4	17	-	TGTGCCAGCAGTCAAATTGGACGCGGGGGAGCCAAAAACATTCAGTACTTC	CASSQIGRGGAKNIQYF
TRBV10-3	-	TRBJ1-1	13	-	TGTGCCATCTCCTGGCAGGGGAACACTGAAGCTTTCTTT	CAISWQGNTEAFF
TRBV30	-	TRBJ1-2	16	-	TGTGCCTGGAGCCCCCCCTGGACACTCAAAAGTAGTGGCTACACCTTC	CAWSPPWTLKSSGYTF
TRBV2	-	TRBJ1-1	13	-	TGTGCCAGCAGTGAATGGGAGAACACTGAAGCTTTCTTT	CASSEWENTEAFF
TRBV18	-	TRBJ1-1	13	once	TGTGCCAGCTCGGAAAATGCCTTCACTGAAGCTTTCTTT	CASSENAFTEAFF
TRBV2	-	TRBJ2-7	12	-	TGTGCCAGTTGTACAACAGGAATCGAGCAGTACTTC	CASCTTGIEQYF